This T cell receptor beta chain is from a study of regulatory T cells in long-lasting Graves disease (dated by TCRdb to about 2021). About the study as a whole: Persistent Graves' disease was defined as persistently positive TSH receptor autoantibodies together with antithyroid drug treatment for over 5 years. A total of about 35 samples underwent TCR sequencing, from 13 patients with persistent Graves' disease and 20 or so patients with newly diagnosed Graves' disease. The study was conducted in China and was registered as a clinical trial. This study used TCR sequencing and RNA sequencing of peripheral blood to compare persistent Graves' disease patients against newly diagnosed Graves' disease patients. In the clinical cohort, patients with persistent Graves' disease had used antithyroid drugs for an average of roughly ten years.

Preparation of the library involved multiplex PCR. The sequencing machine was an Illumina HiSeq 4000. TCR beta libraries were built with iRepertoire HTBI primers and Arm-PCR amplification of CDR3 regions. PCR products were gel purified before sequencing. Processing in the source paper ran as follows. Across samples, 62 TRBV and over 11 TRBJ segments were identified and used for gene usage analysis of CDR3 amino acid clonotypes. Filtered high-quality paired reads were merged into contigs using COPE and FqMerger. Contigs were aligned with BLAST to IMGT TRBV, TRBD and TRBJ reference genes, and CDR3 was defined per IMGT. Clonotypes above 0.1% frequency were classified as highly expanded clones. Shannon entropy served as the measure of repertoire diversity, while the Gini coefficient captured V-J evenness. A clonotype found in more than one individual was treated as public. In TCRdb, the public reads were trimmed at Q25 with fastp and aligned with MiXCR, with productive beta chains retained. Each CDR3 protein appears once, grouped with its most common genes and DNA. These V and J calls derive from TCRdb rather than the authors' analysis. The table for this sample lists approximately 380,000 distinct CDR3 sequences; around 20% of them were counted only once. The ten largest clones capture less than 25% of the sample.

This specimen's time point label, interpreted: persistent/refractory GD, antithyroid drugs over 5 years with positive TRAb. RNA was extracted from PBMCs in TRIzol for both TCR sequencing and RNA sequencing. The diagnosis of Graves' disease was made according to American Thyroid Association guidelines. The patients came from an endocrinology department in Xi'an, China. Each patient gave around 9.2 milliliters of peripheral blood, collected in an EDTA anticoagulant tube. PBMCs were isolated by Ficoll Paque Plus density gradient separation without further T cell sorting. RNA quality was checked with an Agilent 2100 Bioanalyzer and agarose gel, and concentration with a NanoDrop 2000. This clonotype was seen more than once but under ten times. Its antigen is still unknown. No base qualities exist here, and no much larger clone lies one base off it. From the cysteine up to the phenylalanine, the CDR3 has a length of 14 residues. Just the 42-base CDR3 DNA is kept, in frame starting at base 1. CDR1 and CDR2 were assigned from the germline V gene (reference sequence) as DFQATT and SNEGSKA. Deletion took 6 bases off V and 8 bases off J, with a span of 22 bases between the germline ends.

Overall study outcomes, separate from this receptor: Persistent disease showed preferential use of TRBV28, TRBJ1-2 and TRBJ2-5, whereas newly diagnosed disease favored TRBV20-1 and TRBJ2-1. Compared with newly diagnosed patients, patients with persistent Graves' disease had lower TCR Shannon entropy and fewer highly expanded clones, which suggests clonal expansion. Peripheral blood alone was examined, since thyroid tissue, which constituted the primary lesion, could not be accessed. As a limitation, the authors acknowledged that the small sample size may reduce accuracy. Only the TCR beta chain was sequenced and analyzed. More public clonotypes were shared among persistent patients (more than 2,500) than among newly diagnosed patients (over 900).

This TCR came from a female donor with Graves disease. The chain uses TRBV20-1 and TRBJ1-2; the D gene is perhaps TRBD1, from 5 matching bases. This specimen consisted of peripheral blood mononuclear cells (PBMCs), obtained when the disease was refractory, from a patient treated with antithyroid drugs. The CDR3 protein is CSASFRQLFGGYTF. The DNA reads as follows: TGCAGTGCCTCTTTTAGACAGCTATTTGGGGGCTACACCTTC.